Following are 6 T cell receptor beta chains from one sample sequenced in a study of T cells in localized non-small cell lung cancer. Clones were sequenced by immunoSEQ multiplex PCR, and TCRdb holds only the in-frame ones, with some missing. Of over 1,000 clones listed, roughly a quarter are singletons. The input for sequencing was lung tumor tissue, taken before any cancer treatment. The source of these receptors is a female donor aged 60 or older with stage III squamous cell lung carcinoma.

This clone was picked up a small number of times. The chain has TRBV12-5 and TRBJ1-1; D not certain. The germline gives CDR1 LGHNT, CDR2 FRNRAP. The CDR3 loop spans 12 amino acids. CDR3 in amino acids: CASTILPLEAFF. CDR3 DNA: TGTGCCAGCACCATACTGCCCCTTGAAGCTTTCTTT.

The chain has TRBV7-6 and TRBJ1-1, with TRBD1 as a possible D gene (6 bases). The CDR3 is made up of 14 amino acids. Germline loops: CDR1 SGHVS, CDR2 FNYEAQ. Trimming left V 7 bases short and J 11 bases short, with 23 bases between. The CDR3 loop reads CASTLATIVQGAFF. The DNA of the CDR3 is TGTGCCAGCACCTTGGCCACTATAGTTCAGGGGGCTTTCTTT.

The rearrangement links TRBV5-1 to TRBJ2-2; 8 bases fit TRBD1. V lost 0 bases, J lost 4 bases, and 5 bases stayed unmatched. The germline CDR1 and CDR2 sequences are SGHRS and YFSETQ. This CDR3 has 16 residues. CDR3 coding DNA: TGCGCCAGCAGCTTGGACTTGGACAGGGCCACCGGGGAGCTGTTTTTT. This sequence encodes CASSLDLDRATGELFF.

This chain connects TRBV29-1 to TRBJ2-2; maybe TRBD2 (6 bases). Between the trimmed V and J ends, which lost 4 bases and 4 bases, there was a span of 16 bases. This CDR3 is 15 amino acids long. Germline V gene sequence: CDR1 SQVTM, CDR2 ANQGSEA. CDR3 region: CSVAESAGPTGELFF. Here the CDR3 DNA reads TGCAGCGTTGCCGAGTCGGCGGGACCCACCGGGGAGCTGTTTTTT.

The rearrangement uses TRBV14 and TRBJ2-1; TRBD1 or TRBD2 may be the D gene (6 bases each). This CDR3 comprises 14 residues. Trimming left V 4 bases short and J 2 bases short, with 9 bases between. Germline V gene sequence: CDR1 SGHDN, CDR2 FVKESK. The CDR3, as DNA: TGTGCCAGCAGCCGTGGGGGGCCCTACAATGAGCAGTTCTTC. Translating gives CASSRGGPYNEQFF.

J is TRBJ1-5 and V is TRBV28; D is perhaps TRBD1 (6 bases). There are 13 residues in the CDR3. The V end lost 2 bases, the J end lost 12 bases, and 14 bases lay between the germline ends. The germline V gene has CDR1 MDHEN and CDR2 SYDVKM. The CDR3 spells CASSLPTGILQHF. The DNA for the CDR3 is TGTGCCAGCAGTTTACCTACAGGGATACTCCAGCATTTT.